What follows is one TCR beta chain and its context. Germline V gene lookup returns CDR1 GTSNPN and CDR2 SVGIG (reference sequence). The V end lost 5 bases, the J end lost 6 bases, and 12 bases lay between the germline ends. The CDR3 is 12 amino acids. Sorting took every CD4+ cell except CD45RA+CCR7+CD95- naive cells, reaching over 98% purity. Sorted cells lacked CD8+, CD14+, CD16+, CD56+, CD19+ and CD25-bright cells. These data come from a study of human CD4 T cells and Enterobacteriaceae. The assay was immunoSEQ multiplex PCR, and TCRdb's table has in-frame clones only and misses some. The sample carries tens of thousands of clones, about 80% recorded once.

The specimen sequenced was memory CD4+ T cells from blood. The chain links TRBV30 to TRBJ2-3, with a weak D call TRBD1 (8 bases). This TCR came from a human donor in good health. DNA for the CDR3: TGTGCCTGGGAACAGGGGGGGGATACGCAGTATTTT. It codes for CAWEQGGDTQYF.